The 3 T cell receptor beta chains in this list originate from one sample, sequenced in a study of identifying expanded T cells in peripheral blood. Clones were read by immunoSEQ multiplex PCR, and TCRdb kept only the in-frame ones, dropping some. The data show about 89,000 clones, with roughly 86% seen just once and around 5.2% held by the top ten. The source material was blood. The receptor source for this set is a person aged 18 to 70 in good health.

The chain recombines TRBV6-5 with TRBJ1-1; no clear D gene. The germline V and J ends were trimmed by 2 bases and 0 bases, with 7 bases remaining between them. The CDR3 covers 14 residues. In germline, CDR1 is MNHEY, CDR2 SVGAGI. Here the CDR3 reads CASSYGPMNTEAFF. In DNA, the CDR3 is TGTGCCAGCAGTTACGGGCCCATGAACACTGAAGCTTTCTTT.

The chain joins TRBV6-1 to TRBJ1-1; 7 bases line up with TRBD1. V dropped 2 bases and J dropped 5; count of bases not matched to a gene: 8. The germline CDR1 and CDR2 sequences are MNHNS and SASEGT. The CDR3 runs 15 residues. CDR3 nucleotides: TGTGCCAGCAGTGAAATCTGGTTCAGGGGGACTGAAGCTTTCTTT. It is translated as CASSEIWFRGTEAFF.

This CDR3 reads CASSDAGSGTEAFF. The DNA of the CDR3 is TGTGCCAGCAGTGACGCTGGGAGCGGCACTGAAGCTTTCTTT. The V gene is TRBV2, the J gene TRBJ1-1; no clear D gene. Germline V CDR1 and CDR2: SNHLY, FYNNEI. V was trimmed by 3 bases and J by 4 bases, leaving 12 bases between them. CDR3 length equals 14 residues.